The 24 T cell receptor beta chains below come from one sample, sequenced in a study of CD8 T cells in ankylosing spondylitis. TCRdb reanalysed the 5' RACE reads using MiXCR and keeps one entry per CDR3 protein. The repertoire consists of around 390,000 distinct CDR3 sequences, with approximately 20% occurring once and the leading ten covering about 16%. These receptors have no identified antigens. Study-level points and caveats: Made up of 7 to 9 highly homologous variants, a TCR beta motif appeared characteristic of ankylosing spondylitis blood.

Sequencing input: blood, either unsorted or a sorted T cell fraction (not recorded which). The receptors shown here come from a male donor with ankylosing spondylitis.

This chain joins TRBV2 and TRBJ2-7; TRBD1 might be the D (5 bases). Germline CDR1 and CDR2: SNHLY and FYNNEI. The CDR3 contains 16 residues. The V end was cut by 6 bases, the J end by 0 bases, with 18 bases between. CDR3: CASSEQPTASSYEQYF. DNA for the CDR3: TGTGCCAGCAGCGAACAACCGACAGCAAGCTCCTACGAGCAGTACTTC. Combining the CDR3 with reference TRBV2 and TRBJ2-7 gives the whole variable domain EPEVTQTPSHQVTQMGQEVILRCVPISNHLYFYWYRQILGQKVEFLVSFYNNEISEKSEIFDDQFSVERPDGSNFTLKIRSTKLEDSAMYFCASSEQPTASSYEQYFGPGTRLTVT.

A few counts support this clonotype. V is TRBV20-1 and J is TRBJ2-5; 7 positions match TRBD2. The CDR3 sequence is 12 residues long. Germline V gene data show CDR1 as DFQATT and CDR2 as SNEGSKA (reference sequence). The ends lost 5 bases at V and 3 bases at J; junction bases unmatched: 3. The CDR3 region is CSAGGGKETQYF. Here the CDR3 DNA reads TGCAGTGCTGGGGGGGGGAAAGAGACCCAGTACTTC.

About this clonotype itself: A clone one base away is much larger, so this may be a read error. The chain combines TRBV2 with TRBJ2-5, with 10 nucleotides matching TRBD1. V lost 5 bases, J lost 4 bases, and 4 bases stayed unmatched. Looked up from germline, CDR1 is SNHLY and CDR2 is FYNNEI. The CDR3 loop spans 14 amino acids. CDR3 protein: CASSSGTGVETQYF. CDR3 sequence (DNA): TGTGCCAGCAGTTCCGGGACAGGGGTAGAGACCCAGTACTTC.

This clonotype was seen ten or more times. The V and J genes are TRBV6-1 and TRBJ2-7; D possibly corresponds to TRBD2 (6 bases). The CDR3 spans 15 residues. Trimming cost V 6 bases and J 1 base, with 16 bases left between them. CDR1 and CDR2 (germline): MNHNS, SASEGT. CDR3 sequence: CASRPGGRRSYEQYF. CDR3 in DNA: TGTGCCAGCAGGCCTGGAGGGCGGAGATCCTACGAGCAGTACTTC.

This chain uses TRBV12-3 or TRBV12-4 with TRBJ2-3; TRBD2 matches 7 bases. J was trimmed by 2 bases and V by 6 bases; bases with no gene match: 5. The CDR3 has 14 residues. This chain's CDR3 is CASRITSATDTQYF. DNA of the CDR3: TGTGCCAGCAGAATTACTAGCGCCACAGATACGCAGTATTTT.

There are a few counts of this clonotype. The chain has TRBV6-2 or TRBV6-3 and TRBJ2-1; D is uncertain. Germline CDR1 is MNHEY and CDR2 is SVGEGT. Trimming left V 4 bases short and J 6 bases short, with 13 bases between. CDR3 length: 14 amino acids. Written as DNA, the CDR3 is TGTGCCAGCAGTTCGGGCAGGCGACCCAATGAGCAGTTCTTC. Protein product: CASSSGRRPNEQFF.

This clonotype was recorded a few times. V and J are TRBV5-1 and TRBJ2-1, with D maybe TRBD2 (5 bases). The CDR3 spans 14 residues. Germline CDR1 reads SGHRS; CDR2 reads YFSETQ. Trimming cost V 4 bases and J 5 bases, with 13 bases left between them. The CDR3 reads CASSLTPGNNEQFF. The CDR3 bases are TGCGCCAGCAGCCTGACCCCCGGGAACAATGAGCAGTTCTTC.

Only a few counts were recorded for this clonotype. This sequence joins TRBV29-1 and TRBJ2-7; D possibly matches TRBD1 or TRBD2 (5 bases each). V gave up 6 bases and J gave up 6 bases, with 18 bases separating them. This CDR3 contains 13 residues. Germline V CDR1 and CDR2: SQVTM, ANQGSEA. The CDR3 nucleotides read TGCAGCGTCCCCGGGGCGGGTTTGAGCGAGCAGTACTTC. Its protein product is CSVPGAGLSEQYF.

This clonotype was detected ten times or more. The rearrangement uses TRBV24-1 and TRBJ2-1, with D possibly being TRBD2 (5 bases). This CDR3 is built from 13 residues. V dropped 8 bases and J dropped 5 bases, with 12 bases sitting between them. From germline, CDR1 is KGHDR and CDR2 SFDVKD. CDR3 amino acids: CATMRESHNEQFF. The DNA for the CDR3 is TGTGCCACCATGAGGGAGTCTCACAATGAGCAGTTCTTC.

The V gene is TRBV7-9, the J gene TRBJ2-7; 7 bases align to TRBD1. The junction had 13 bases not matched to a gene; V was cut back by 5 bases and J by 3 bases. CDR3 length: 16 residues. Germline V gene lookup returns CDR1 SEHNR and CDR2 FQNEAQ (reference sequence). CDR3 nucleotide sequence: TGTGCCAGCAGCGACCGCCGAACACAGGGGAACTACGAGCAGTACTTC. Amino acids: CASSDRRTQGNYEQYF.

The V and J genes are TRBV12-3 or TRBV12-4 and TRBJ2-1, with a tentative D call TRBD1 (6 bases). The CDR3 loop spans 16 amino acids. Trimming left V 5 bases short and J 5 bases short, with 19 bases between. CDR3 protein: CASSKWGQAGNNEQFF. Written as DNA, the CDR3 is TGTGCCAGCAGTAAGTGGGGGCAAGCTGGGAACAATGAGCAGTTCTTC.

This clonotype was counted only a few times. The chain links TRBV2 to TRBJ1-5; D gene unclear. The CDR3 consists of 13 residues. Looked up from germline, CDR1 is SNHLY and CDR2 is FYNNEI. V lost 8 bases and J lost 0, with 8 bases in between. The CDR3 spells CASGKYSNQPQHF. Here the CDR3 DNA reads TGTGCCAGCGGCAAGTATAGCAATCAGCCCCAGCATTTT. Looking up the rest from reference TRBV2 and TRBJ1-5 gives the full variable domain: EPEVTQTPSHQVTQMGQEVILRCVPISNHLYFYWYRQILGQKVEFLVSFYNNEISEKSEIFDDQFSVERPDGSNFTLKIRSTKLEDSAMYFCASGKYSNQPQHFGDGTRLSIL.

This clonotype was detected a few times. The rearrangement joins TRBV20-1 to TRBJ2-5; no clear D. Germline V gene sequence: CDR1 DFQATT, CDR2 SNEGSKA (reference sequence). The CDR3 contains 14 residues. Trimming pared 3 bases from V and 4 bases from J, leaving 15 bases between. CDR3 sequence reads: CSASLGLNRETQYF. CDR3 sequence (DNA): TGCAGTGCTAGCTTAGGGCTAAATAGAGAGACCCAGTACTTC.

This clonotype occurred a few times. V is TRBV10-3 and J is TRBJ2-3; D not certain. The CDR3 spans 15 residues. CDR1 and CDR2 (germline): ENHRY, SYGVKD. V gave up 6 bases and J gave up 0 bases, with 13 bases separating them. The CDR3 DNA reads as TGTGCCATCAGCCTGACGGATTCTAGCACAGATACGCAGTATTTT. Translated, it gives CAISLTDSSTDTQYF.

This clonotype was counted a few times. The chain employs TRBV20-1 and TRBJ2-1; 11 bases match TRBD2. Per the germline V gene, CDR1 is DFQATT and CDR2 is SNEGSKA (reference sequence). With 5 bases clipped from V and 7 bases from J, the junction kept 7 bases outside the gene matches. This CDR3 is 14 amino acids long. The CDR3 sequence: CSAVRGLAVNEQFF. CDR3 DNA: TGCAGTGCTGTTCGGGGACTAGCGGTAAATGAGCAGTTCTTC.

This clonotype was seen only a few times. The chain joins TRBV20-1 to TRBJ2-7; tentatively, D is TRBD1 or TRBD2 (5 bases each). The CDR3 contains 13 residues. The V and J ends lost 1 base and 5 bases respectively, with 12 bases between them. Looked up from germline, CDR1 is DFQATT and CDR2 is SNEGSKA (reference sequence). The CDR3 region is CSARAGALNEQYF. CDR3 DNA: TGCAGTGCTAGAGCCGGGGCCTTAAACGAGCAGTACTTC.

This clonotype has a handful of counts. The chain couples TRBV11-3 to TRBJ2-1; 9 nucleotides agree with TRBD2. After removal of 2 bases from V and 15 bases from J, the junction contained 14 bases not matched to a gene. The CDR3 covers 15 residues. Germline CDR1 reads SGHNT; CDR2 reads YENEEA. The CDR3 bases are TGTGCCAGCAGCTTACCTGACCCCGGACTAGCGCGACCGTTCTTC. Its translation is CASSLPDPGLARPFF. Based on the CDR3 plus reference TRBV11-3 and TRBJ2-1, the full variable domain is EAGVVQSPRYKIIEKKQPVAFWCNPISGHNTLYWYLQNLGQGPELLIRYENEEAVDDSQLPKDRFSAERLKGVDSTLKIQPAELGDSAVYLCASSLPDPGLARPFFGPGTRLTVL.

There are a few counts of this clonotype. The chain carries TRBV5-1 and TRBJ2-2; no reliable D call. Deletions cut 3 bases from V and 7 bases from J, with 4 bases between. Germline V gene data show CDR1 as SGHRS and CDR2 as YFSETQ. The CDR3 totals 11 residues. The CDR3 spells CASSSYGELFF. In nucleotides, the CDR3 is TGCGCCAGCAGCTCCTACGGGGAGCTGTTTTTT.

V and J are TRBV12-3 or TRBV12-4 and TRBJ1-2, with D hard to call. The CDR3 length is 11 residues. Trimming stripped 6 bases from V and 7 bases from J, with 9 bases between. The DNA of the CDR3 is TGTGCCAGCAGGGTCGGTGGTGGCTACACCTTC. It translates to CASRVGGGYTF.

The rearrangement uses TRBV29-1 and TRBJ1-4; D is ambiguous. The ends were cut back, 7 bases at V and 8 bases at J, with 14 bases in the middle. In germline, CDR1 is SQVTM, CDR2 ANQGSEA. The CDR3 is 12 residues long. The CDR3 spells CSGTGPQEKLFF. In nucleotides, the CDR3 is TGCAGCGGAACCGGGCCTCAAGAAAAACTGTTTTTT.

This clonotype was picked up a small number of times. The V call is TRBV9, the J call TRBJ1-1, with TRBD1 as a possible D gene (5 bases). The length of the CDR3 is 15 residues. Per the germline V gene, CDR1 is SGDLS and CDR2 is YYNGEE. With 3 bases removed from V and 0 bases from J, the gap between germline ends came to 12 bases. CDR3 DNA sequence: TGTGCCAGCAGCGATTCAGGGTCTATGAACACTGAAGCTTTCTTT. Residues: CASSDSGSMNTEAFF.

The CDR3 is CASKGSTDTQYF. The CDR3 coding sequence is TGTGCCAGCAAGGGGAGCACAGATACGCAGTATTTT. The chain has TRBV6-6 and TRBJ2-3; maybe TRBD1 (5 bases). V lost 7 bases, J lost 0 bases, and 5 bases lay in between. CDR1 is MNHNY and CDR2 is SVGAGI in the germline V gene (reference sequence). This CDR3 has 12 residues.

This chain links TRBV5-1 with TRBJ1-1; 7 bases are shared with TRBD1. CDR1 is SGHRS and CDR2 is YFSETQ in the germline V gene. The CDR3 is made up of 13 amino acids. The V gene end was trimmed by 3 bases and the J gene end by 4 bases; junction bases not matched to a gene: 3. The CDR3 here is CASSSGQSTEAFF. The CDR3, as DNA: TGCGCCAGCAGCTCGGGACAGAGCACTGAAGCTTTCTTT.

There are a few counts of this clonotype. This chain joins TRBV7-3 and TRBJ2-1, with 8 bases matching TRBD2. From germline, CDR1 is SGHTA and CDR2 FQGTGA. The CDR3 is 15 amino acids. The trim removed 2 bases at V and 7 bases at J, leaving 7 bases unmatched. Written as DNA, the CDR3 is TGTGCCAGCAGCTTAGCGGGAGGAGTATGGAATGAGCAGTTCTTC. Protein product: CASSLAGGVWNEQFF.